This TCR beta chain derives from a study of cytomegalovirus exposure and HLA in healthy donors (dated 2017 in TCRdb). Regarding the study in general: According to a later analysis, the 120 or so validation repertoires were produced on the same platform as the roughly 600 repertoires of the first cohort. The study aimed to test whether cataloging public T cell receptors could reveal signatures of past pathogen exposure. Besides the first cohort of 500 to 700 subjects, a separate validation cohort made up of 120 different subjects was used. High-throughput TCR immunosequencing, statistical association of individual TCRs with disease status, and machine learning were combined to predict cytomegalovirus infection status.

Overall study results and their limits: In a later analysis, TCRs clustered in the first cohort were found to also tend to co-occur in the approximately 110 validation repertoires, with 94% of cluster scores above 0. While some public TCRs were present in many individuals, most TCR sequences turned up only very rarely across donors. The authors suggested that the approach could potentially be extended to other disease states and immunological phenotypes. In vitro tests confirmed that three of the cytomegalovirus-associated TCR beta chains recognize cytomegalovirus antigens. A later analysis had no HLA typing for the validation cohort, so co-occurrence there was scored across all 130 or so repertoires. In the study, some 160 TCR beta chains were listed as associated with cytomegalovirus. The classifier was reported to diagnose cytomegalovirus status with high specificity and sensitivity in both the original and validation cohorts.

Library creation used the immunoSEQ multiplex PCR assay. The original methods were these. A statistical classification framework was developed to diagnose cytomegalovirus status using the catalog of TCR beta chain sequences. The clones in this table, taken by TCRdb from immuneACCESS, are in-frame only. Not every clone is retained; where verified, under half of the shortfall comes from an unresolved V gene, and the cause of the rest is unknown. The D gene and trimming were derived from the DNA, and the V and J assignments and clone size from that table. This sample is represented by more than 95,000 clones; around 90% of them were singletons. The ten largest clones capture 1.9% of the sample. About this clone itself: Its antigen is currently not known. Base qualities are not recorded, but no much larger clone differs from it by a single base.

The germline V gene supplies CDR1 SQVTM and CDR2 ANQGSEA. V loses 1 base at its end and J loses 7 bases; junction bases beyond the gene matches: 7. Including cysteine and phenylalanine, the CDR3 has 15 amino acids. Left in the record is the CDR3 DNA by itself, 45 bases read in frame from the first base. Separate from the approximately 690-subject first cohort, the validation cohort of about 130 subjects was the group to which the donors belonged. The specimen was PBMCs. The TCR sequence derives from a woman aged 18-29 years in good health and CMV-seronegative. Recombination linked TRBV29-1 to TRBJ2-3; 11 bases in the junction line up with TRBD2. CDR3 region: CSVEVGSGGANTQYF. Read as DNA, the sequence is TGCAGCGTTGAAGTAGGTAGCGGGGGGGCAAATACGCAGTATTTT.